The entry below describes one T cell receptor beta chain. Measured with immunoSEQ multiplex PCR; TCRdb has only the in-frame clones, and not every one. The sample lists about 51,000 clones, approximately 94% seen once, with about 0.56% in the top ten. This CDR3 has 13 amino acids. Germline values: CDR1 SGHTA, CDR2 FQGNSA. The ends were cut back, 4 bases at V and 0 bases at J, with 6 bases in the middle. The data are from a study of T cell changes during pregnancy in multiple sclerosis. The sequence derives from a female donor with multiple sclerosis, enrolled in a pregnancy study. The chain recombines TRBV7-2 with TRBJ1-1, with D hard to call. The source was CD4+ T cells from peripheral blood mononuclear cells, collected in the second trimester of pregnancy. CDR3 DNA: TGTGCCAGCAGCTCCAGAATGAACACTGAAGCTTTCTTT. It codes for CASSSRMNTEAFF.